The clone carrying this T cell receptor (beta chain) was recorded a few times. The sample originates from a study of blood T cells in healthy people across ages. CDR3 length: 15 amino acids. Germline V gene sequence: CDR1 SNHLY, CDR2 FYNNEI. Losses at the gene ends were 6 bases for V and 2 bases for J; bases not matched to a gene: 10. Alongside a J-beta primer mix, a sample-barcoded 5' primer served in a second PCR lasting about 7 to 12 cycles. TCRdb ran MiXCR on the 5' RACE reads and lists one entry per CDR3 protein. This sample has about 800,000 distinct CDR3 sequences, with 20% to 25% found just once. These data were also filed under a second study, of T cells of mothers and their children.

The sequenced sample was blood. This clonotype originated in a boy aged 5-17 years in good health. The chain carries TRBV2 and TRBJ2-7; 7 nucleotides match TRBD1. CDR3 in DNA: TGTGCCAGCAGGGATTCCGTGGACAGGCCCTACGAGCAGTACTTC. Amino acids: CASRDSVDRPYEQYF.